This T cell receptor beta chain comes out of a study of OX40 agonist ivuxolimab in advanced cancers. Study-level background: Two cutaneous melanoma patients and one hepatocellular carcinoma patient, three in all, had partial responses.

Measured with immunoSEQ multiplex PCR; TCRdb has only the in-frame clones, and not every one. The table includes 30,000 to 45,000 clones, about 88% detected once. This CDR3 has 15 amino acids. The J segment lost 5 bases and the V segment lost 3 bases, leaving 5 bases of the junction unmatched. Germline V lookup: CDR1 SEHNR, CDR2 FQNEAQ (reference sequence). The V gene is TRBV7-9, the J gene TRBJ2-7; 12 bases are a match to TRBD1. This sample comprised CD4+ or CD8+ T cells sorted from blood, obtained in a trial of the OX40 agonist ivuxolimab. This TCR was recovered from an adult with an advanced solid tumor such as melanoma, head and neck, liver or kidney cancer. In DNA, the CDR3 is TGTGCCAGCAGCTTCTCCGGGACAGGGGGCGACGAGCAGTACTTC. Translated, it gives CASSFSGTGGDEQYF.